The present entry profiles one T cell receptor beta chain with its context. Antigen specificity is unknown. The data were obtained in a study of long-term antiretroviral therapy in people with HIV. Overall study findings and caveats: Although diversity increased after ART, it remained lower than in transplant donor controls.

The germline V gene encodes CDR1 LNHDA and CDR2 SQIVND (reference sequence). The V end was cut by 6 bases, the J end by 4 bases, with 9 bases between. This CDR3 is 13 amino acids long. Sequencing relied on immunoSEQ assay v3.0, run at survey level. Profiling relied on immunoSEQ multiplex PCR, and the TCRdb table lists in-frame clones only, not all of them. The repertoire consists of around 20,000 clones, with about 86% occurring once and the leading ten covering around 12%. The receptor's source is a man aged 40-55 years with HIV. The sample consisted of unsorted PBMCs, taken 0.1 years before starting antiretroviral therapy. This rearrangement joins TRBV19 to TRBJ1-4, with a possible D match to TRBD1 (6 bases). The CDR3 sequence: CASRRGFNEKLFF. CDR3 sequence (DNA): TGTGCCAGTAGGAGGGGGTTTAATGAAAAACTGTTTTTT.